Listed below are T cell receptor beta chains from one sample, sequenced in a study of T cells expressing NK-cell markers. TCRdb re-called the 5' RACE reads and gives one entry per CDR3 protein, without DNA. Recorded for this sample: fewer than 400,000 distinct CDR3 sequences. The sample taken for sequencing was blood T cells: a sorted CD56 or NKG2C T cell subset, CD4+ or CD8+ T cells, or bulk PBMC T cells (not recorded which). The receptors here all came from a woman between 50 and 59 years old in good health. Both conserved end residues are part of each CDR3. Each record gives: V gene, J gene, CDR3 protein.

V gene: TRBV24-1
J gene: TRBJ2-7
CDR3 protein: CATADNYYHEQYF

V gene: TRBV7-2
J gene: TRBJ2-5
CDR3 protein: CASTQTRAETQYF

V gene: TRBV9
J gene: TRBJ2-3
CDR3 protein: CASSLTAASSTDTQYF

V gene: TRBV29-1
J gene: TRBJ2-3
CDR3 protein: CSVLRPRDLSTDTQYF

V gene: TRBV5-1
J gene: TRBJ1-1
CDR3 protein: CASSLEGTGGVGTEAFF

V gene: TRBV4-1
J gene: TRBJ1-1
CDR3 protein: CASSPGTVLEAFF

V gene: TRBV21-1
J gene: TRBJ1-4
CDR3 protein: CASIHYLGRGEKLFF

V gene: TRBV12-3/TRBV12-4
J gene: TRBJ2-7
CDR3 protein: CASSFGRLGSHEQYF

V gene: TRBV18
J gene: TRBJ2-1
CDR3 protein: CASSPSGRDEQFF

V gene: TRBV5-6
J gene: TRBJ1-2
CDR3 protein: CASTRPADRNYGYTF

V gene: TRBV12-3/TRBV12-4
J gene: TRBJ2-5
CDR3 protein: CASTGIQETQYF

V gene: TRBV24-1
J gene: TRBJ1-1
CDR3 protein: CATSGAGTGGDTEAFF

V gene: TRBV7-9
J gene: TRBJ1-2
CDR3 protein: CASSHRQVGEGYTF

V gene: TRBV4-1
J gene: TRBJ2-7
CDR3 protein: CASSQESIAYEQYF

V gene: TRBV12-3/TRBV12-4
J gene: TRBJ1-5
CDR3 protein: CASSHRGGGQPQHF

V gene: TRBV7-8
J gene: TRBJ2-2
CDR3 protein: CASSNKWGYNTGELFF

V gene: TRBV25-1
J gene: TRBJ2-5
CDR3 protein: CASSDRGLGETQYF

V gene: TRBV5-4
J gene: TRBJ2-3
CDR3 protein: CASSMGLAGARSVVPQYF

V gene: TRBV7-2
J gene: TRBJ1-5
CDR3 protein: CASSLAANGPQHF

V gene: TRBV20-1
J gene: TRBJ2-4
CDR3 protein: CSARPGAKNIQYF

V gene: TRBV27
J gene: TRBJ2-5
CDR3 protein: CASSSLAVRVETQYF

V gene: TRBV10-3
J gene: TRBJ2-1
CDR3 protein: CAISLDWNEQFF

V gene: TRBV11-3
J gene: TRBJ1-2
CDR3 protein: CASSLSGQGGGYTF

V gene: TRBV25-1
J gene: TRBJ1-4
CDR3 protein: CASSEGMREKLFF

V gene: TRBV28
J gene: TRBJ2-7
CDR3 protein: CASSTYRGRYEQYF

V gene: TRBV24-1
J gene: TRBJ2-5
CDR3 protein: CATSDLPGLAVQETQYF

V gene: TRBV5-1
J gene: TRBJ2-5
CDR3 protein: CASMGDRGREETQYF

V gene: TRBV12-3/TRBV12-4
J gene: TRBJ2-5
CDR3 protein: CASSLFRGREETQYF

V gene: TRBV6-5
J gene: TRBJ2-2
CDR3 protein: CASSYYWTEDGELFF

V gene: TRBV20-1
J gene: TRBJ2-3
CDR3 protein: CSAQDASAGVTDTQYF

V gene: TRBV12-3/TRBV12-4
J gene: TRBJ2-2
CDR3 protein: CASRGTSGYTGELFF

V gene: TRBV25-1
J gene: TRBJ2-1
CDR3 protein: CATKGGLAGGLDQFF

V gene: TRBV6-6
J gene: TRBJ2-7
CDR3 protein: CASSYSRTSSYEQYF

V gene: TRBV12-3/TRBV12-4
J gene: TRBJ1-3
CDR3 protein: CASSFPFLGNTIYF

V gene: TRBV7-9
J gene: TRBJ2-1
CDR3 protein: CASAIQRENDEQFF

V gene: TRBV12-3/TRBV12-4
J gene: TRBJ1-2
CDR3 protein: CASSRTGRGYTF

V gene: TRBV5-1
J gene: TRBJ2-7
CDR3 protein: CASSLAPRQAGQYF

V gene: TRBV20-1
J gene: TRBJ2-1
CDR3 protein: CSARDVRRAEQFF

V gene: TRBV9
J gene: TRBJ2-3
CDR3 protein: CASSATSGQGHTQYF

V gene: TRBV11-2
J gene: TRBJ2-3
CDR3 protein: CASTTGTGGTDTQYF

V gene: TRBV15
J gene: TRBJ1-1
CDR3 protein: CATKQRSHPGLGGTEAFF

V gene: TRBV7-3
J gene: TRBJ2-6
CDR3 protein: CASRRPSAGANVLTF

V gene: TRBV7-9
J gene: TRBJ1-6
CDR3 protein: CASSRGQINSPLHF